Listed below are T cell receptor beta chains from one sample, sequenced in a study of blood T cell repertoires in COVID-19. This table comes from immunoSEQ multiplex PCR, and its TCRdb copy is limited to in-frame clones, with some not included. This sample has some 33,000 clones, with 80% to 95% found just once. The sequenced material came from peripheral blood. The receptors were gathered from a man between 65 and 85 years old with active or convalescent COVID-19. Each CDR3 is given with its conserved first and last residue. D genes are given only for firm matches. Clone size is shown for a subset of rows, as once, few, many or a class of expanded clone.

clone size: -; V gene: TRBV9; J gene: TRBJ1-1; D gene: -; CDR3 DNA: TGTGCCAGCAGCCGGTCAAACGGGGGAACTGAAGCTTTCTTT; CDR3 protein: CASSRSNGGTEAFF
clone size: -; V gene: TRBV27; J gene: TRBJ2-2; D gene: TRBD2; CDR3 DNA: TGTGCCAGCAGTTTGACTAGCGGGGGGCCCTACACCGGGGAGCTGTTTTTT; CDR3 protein: CASSLTSGGPYTGELFF
clone size: -; V gene: TRBV5-1; J gene: TRBJ1-1; D gene: -; CDR3 DNA: TGCGCCAGCAGCTTGGAAACTTACACTGAAGCTTTCTTT; CDR3 protein: CASSLETYTEAFF
clone size: -; V gene: TRBV6-5; J gene: TRBJ1-2; D gene: TRBD1; CDR3 DNA: TGTGCCAGCAGGAGCCCCGGGACAGGGTGGGCTGGCTACACCTTC; CDR3 protein: CASRSPGTGWAGYTF
clone size: -; V gene: TRBV5-1; J gene: TRBJ2-3; D gene: -; CDR3 DNA: TGCGCCAGCAGCCTCCAGGGCTCAGATACGCAGTATTTT; CDR3 protein: CASSLQGSDTQYF
clone size: -; V gene: TRBV10-1; J gene: TRBJ2-2; D gene: -; CDR3 DNA: TGCGCCAGCAGTGAGTCGCGGGCGGACACCGGGGAGCTGTTTTTT; CDR3 protein: CASSESRADTGELFF
clone size: -; V gene: TRBV27; J gene: TRBJ2-3; D gene: TRBD1; CDR3 DNA: TGTGCCAGCAGTTTAGGACAGGGGGGAGATACGCAGTATTTT; CDR3 protein: CASSLGQGGDTQYF
clone size: -; V gene: TRBV5-5; J gene: TRBJ1-2; D gene: -; CDR3 DNA: TGTGCCAGCACCATTTCCCCGGGACACCACTATGGCTACACCTTC; CDR3 protein: CASTISPGHHYGYTF
clone size: once; V gene: TRBV19; J gene: TRBJ1-5; D gene: -; CDR3 DNA: TGTGCCAGTAGTAAACAGTACAATCAGCCCCAGCATTTT; CDR3 protein: CASSKQYNQPQHF
clone size: -; V gene: TRBV28; J gene: TRBJ2-7; D gene: TRBD1; CDR3 DNA: TGTGCCAGTACCCCAAGTAGACAGGGGGGGTACGAGCAGTACTTC; CDR3 protein: CASTPSRQGGYEQYF
clone size: -; V gene: TRBV19; J gene: TRBJ1-4; D gene: -; CDR3 DNA: TGTGCCAGTAGTATCGGGGGACCCGGCGGGGAAAAACTGTTTTTT; CDR3 protein: CASSIGGPGGEKLFF
clone size: -; V gene: TRBV5-5; J gene: TRBJ1-2; D gene: TRBD1; CDR3 DNA: TGTGCCAGCAGCTTGATAGGGACAGGATTTTATGGCTACACCTTC; CDR3 protein: CASSLIGTGFYGYTF
clone size: -; V gene: TRBV6-5; J gene: TRBJ2-7; D gene: -; CDR3 DNA: TGTGCCAGCACCACCCCCCGGGAGCAGTACTTC; CDR3 protein: CASTTPREQYF
clone size: -; V gene: TRBV5-1; J gene: TRBJ1-2; D gene: -; CDR3 DNA: TGCGCCAGCAGCTTGAATGGCGGAGCGGGAGCTAACTATGGCTACACCTTC; CDR3 protein: CASSLNGGAGANYGYTF
clone size: -; V gene: TRBV11-3; J gene: TRBJ2-2; D gene: -; CDR3 DNA: TGTGCCAGCAGCTTAAGGGGATGGAGCGGGGAGCTGTTTTTT; CDR3 protein: CASSLRGWSGELFF
clone size: -; V gene: TRBV5-4; J gene: TRBJ2-5; D gene: TRBD2; CDR3 DNA: TGTGCCAGCAGCTTGGCCCTAGCGGGAGGGGAGACCCAGTACTTC; CDR3 protein: CASSLALAGGETQYF
clone size: -; V gene: TRBV7-2; J gene: TRBJ2-3; D gene: -; CDR3 DNA: TGTGCCAGCAGTCAAAACAGGGAAGGGGATACGCAGTATTTT; CDR3 protein: CASSQNREGDTQYF
clone size: -; V gene: TRBV6-1; J gene: TRBJ1-1; D gene: -; CDR3 DNA: TGTGCCAGCAGTGAATGGGGGGACACTGAAGCTTTCTTT; CDR3 protein: CASSEWGDTEAFF
clone size: -; V gene: TRBV5-1; J gene: TRBJ1-1; D gene: -; CDR3 DNA: TGCGCCAGCAGCTCAGGGGTTCTGAACACTGAAGCTTTCTTT; CDR3 protein: CASSSGVLNTEAFF
clone size: few; V gene: TRBV6-2/TRBV6-3; J gene: TRBJ1-1; D gene: -; CDR3 DNA: TGTGCCAGCAGGTACAGGGAAGGGGGCACTGAAGCTTTCTTT; CDR3 protein: CASRYREGGTEAFF
clone size: -; V gene: TRBV19; J gene: TRBJ1-6; D gene: TRBD1; CDR3 DNA: TGTGCCAGTAGTAGGGACAGAGAGCTCTATAATTCACCCCTCCACTTT; CDR3 protein: CASSRDRELYNSPLHF
clone size: -; V gene: TRBV13; J gene: TRBJ1-2; D gene: -; CDR3 DNA: TGTGCCAGCAGCTTCGAGGACAGCTCGAACTATGGCTACACCTTC; CDR3 protein: CASSFEDSSNYGYTF
clone size: -; V gene: TRBV4-2; J gene: TRBJ2-7; D gene: TRBD2; CDR3 DNA: TGTGCCAGCAGCCAGGCGACTAGCGGGGACCCGCCCAGGCACTTC; CDR3 protein: CASSQATSGDPPRHF
clone size: -; V gene: TRBV29-1; J gene: TRBJ1-1; D gene: -; CDR3 DNA: TGCAGCACAGACAGGCTAGAAGCTTTCTTT; CDR3 protein: CSTDRLEAFF
clone size: -; V gene: TRBV30; J gene: TRBJ1-4; D gene: -; CDR3 DNA: TGTGCCTGGAGTGGGGGGGGTGGTGAAAAACTGTTTTTT; CDR3 protein: CAWSGGGGEKLFF
clone size: -; V gene: TRBV19; J gene: TRBJ1-1; D gene: TRBD1; CDR3 DNA: TGTGCCAGTAGGAGGACAGGTTCTAACACTGAAGCTTTCTTT; CDR3 protein: CASRRTGSNTEAFF
clone size: once; V gene: TRBV27; J gene: TRBJ1-6; D gene: TRBD1; CDR3 DNA: TGTGCCAGCAGTCCTGGACAGGGGAAGACCTATAATTCACCCCTCCACTTT; CDR3 protein: CASSPGQGKTYNSPLHF
clone size: -; V gene: TRBV6-1; J gene: TRBJ1-2; D gene: -; CDR3 DNA: TGTGCCAGCAGTGAAGAAACGGTCTATGGCTACACCTTC; CDR3 protein: CASSEETVYGYTF
clone size: -; V gene: TRBV25-1; J gene: TRBJ2-5; D gene: TRBD2; CDR3 DNA: TGTGCCAGCAGTGAACTCAGTAGCGGGAGGTACCAAGAGACCCAGTACTTC; CDR3 protein: CASSELSSGRYQETQYF
clone size: once; V gene: TRBV6-1; J gene: TRBJ1-2; D gene: -; CDR3 DNA: TGTGCCAGCAGTGAGACCCAGGGCGGGGGGAGGTTCTATGGCTACACCTTC; CDR3 protein: CASSETQGGGRFYGYTF
clone size: -; V gene: TRBV9; J gene: TRBJ2-7; D gene: -; CDR3 DNA: TGTGCCAGCAGCGTAGCTCTGAGAGGTGAGCAGTACTTC; CDR3 protein: CASSVALRGEQYF
clone size: -; V gene: TRBV4-1; J gene: TRBJ1-2; D gene: -; CDR3 DNA: TGCGCCAGCAGCCAAGATATGTGGGGAGGACGGATCTATGGCTACACCTTC; CDR3 protein: CASSQDMWGGRIYGYTF
clone size: -; V gene: TRBV21-1; J gene: TRBJ2-7; D gene: -; CDR3 DNA: TGTGCCAGCATAGGTAAGGCACTAGCAGTTACGTACGAGCAGTACTTC; CDR3 protein: CASIGKALAVTYEQYF
clone size: -; V gene: TRBV28; J gene: TRBJ1-2; D gene: -; CDR3 DNA: TGTGCCAGCAGTTTGGGGCAGTATGGCTACACCTTC; CDR3 protein: CASSLGQYGYTF
clone size: -; V gene: TRBV19; J gene: TRBJ1-2; D gene: -; CDR3 DNA: TGTGCCAGTAGTATAGGAGGACAGTCCTATGGCTACACCTTC; CDR3 protein: CASSIGGQSYGYTF
clone size: once; V gene: TRBV30; J gene: TRBJ1-2; D gene: TRBD1; CDR3 DNA: TGTGCCTGGAGGACAGGGACCCTTGGCTACACCTTC; CDR3 protein: CAWRTGTLGYTF
clone size: -; V gene: TRBV25-1; J gene: TRBJ1-6; D gene: -; CDR3 DNA: TGTGCCAGCAGTGAATTCCGGGGGGACAATTCACCCCTCCACTTT; CDR3 protein: CASSEFRGDNSPLHF
clone size: -; V gene: TRBV5-1; J gene: TRBJ2-3; D gene: -; CDR3 DNA: TGCGCCAGCAGCATTGCGGTGGCTACTGTAGATACGCAGTATTTT; CDR3 protein: CASSIAVATVDTQYF
clone size: -; V gene: TRBV2; J gene: TRBJ2-2; D gene: -; CDR3 DNA: TGTGCCAGCAGTGGGGGAGTCGACACCGGGGAGCTGTTTTTT; CDR3 protein: CASSGGVDTGELFF